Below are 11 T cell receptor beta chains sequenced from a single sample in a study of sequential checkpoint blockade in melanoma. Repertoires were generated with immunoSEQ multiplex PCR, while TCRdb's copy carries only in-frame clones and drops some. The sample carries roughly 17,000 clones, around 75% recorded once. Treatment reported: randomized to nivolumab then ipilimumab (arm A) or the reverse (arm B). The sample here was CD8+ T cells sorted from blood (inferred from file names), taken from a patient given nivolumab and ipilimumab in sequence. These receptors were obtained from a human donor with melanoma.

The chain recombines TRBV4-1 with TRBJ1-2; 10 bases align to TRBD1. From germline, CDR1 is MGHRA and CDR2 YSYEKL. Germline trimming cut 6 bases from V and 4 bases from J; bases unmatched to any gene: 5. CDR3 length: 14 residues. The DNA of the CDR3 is TGCGCCAGCAGGAAAGGGACAGGGGTCTATGGCTACACCTTC. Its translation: CASRKGTGVYGYTF.

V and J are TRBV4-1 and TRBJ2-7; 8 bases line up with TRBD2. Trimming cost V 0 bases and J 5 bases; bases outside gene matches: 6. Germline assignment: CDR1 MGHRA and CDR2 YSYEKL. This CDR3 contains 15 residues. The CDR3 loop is CASSQDPGLENEQYF. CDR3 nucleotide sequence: TGCGCCAGCAGCCAAGATCCGGGACTAGAAAACGAGCAGTACTTC.

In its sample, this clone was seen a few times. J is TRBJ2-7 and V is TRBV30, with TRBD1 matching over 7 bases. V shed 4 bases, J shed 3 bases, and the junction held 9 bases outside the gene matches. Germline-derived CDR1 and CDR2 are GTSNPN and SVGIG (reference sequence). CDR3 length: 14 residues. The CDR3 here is CAWTAGGVFYEQYF. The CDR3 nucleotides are TGTGCCTGGACGGCAGGGGGAGTATTCTACGAGCAGTACTTC.

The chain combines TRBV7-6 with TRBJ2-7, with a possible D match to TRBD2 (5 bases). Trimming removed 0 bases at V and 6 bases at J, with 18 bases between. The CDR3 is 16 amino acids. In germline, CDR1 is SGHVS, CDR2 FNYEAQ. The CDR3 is CASSLAHDYIYGEQYF. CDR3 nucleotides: TGTGCCAGCAGCTTAGCGCATGACTACATTTACGGCGAGCAGTACTTC.

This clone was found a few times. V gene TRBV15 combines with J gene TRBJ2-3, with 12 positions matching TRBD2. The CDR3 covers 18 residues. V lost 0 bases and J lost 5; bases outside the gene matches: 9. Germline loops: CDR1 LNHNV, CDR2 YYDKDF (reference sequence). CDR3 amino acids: CATSRDLASGGAEDTQYF. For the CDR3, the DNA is TGTGCCACCAGCAGAGATTTGGCTAGCGGGGGGGCGGAAGATACGCAGTATTTT.

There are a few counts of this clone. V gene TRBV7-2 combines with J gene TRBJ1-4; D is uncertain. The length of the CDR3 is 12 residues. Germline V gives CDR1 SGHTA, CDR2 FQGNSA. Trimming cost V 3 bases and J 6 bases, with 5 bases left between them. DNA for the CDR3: TGTGCCAGCAGCTTGGCAGATGAAAAACTGTTTTTT. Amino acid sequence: CASSLADEKLFF. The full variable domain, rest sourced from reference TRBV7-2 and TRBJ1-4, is GAGVSQSPSNKVTEKGKDVELRCDPISGHTALYWYRQSLGQGLEFLIYFQGNSAPDKSGLPSDRFSAERTGGSVSTLTIQRTQQEDSAVYLCASSLADEKLFFGSGTQLSVL.

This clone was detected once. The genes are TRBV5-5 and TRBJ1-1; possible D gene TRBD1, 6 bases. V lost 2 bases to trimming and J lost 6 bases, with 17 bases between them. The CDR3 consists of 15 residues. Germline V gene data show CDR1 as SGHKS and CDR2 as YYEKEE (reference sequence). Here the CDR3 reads CASSLQGEVYAEAFF. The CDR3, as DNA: TGTGCCAGCAGCTTACAGGGTGAGGTGTACGCTGAAGCTTTCTTT.

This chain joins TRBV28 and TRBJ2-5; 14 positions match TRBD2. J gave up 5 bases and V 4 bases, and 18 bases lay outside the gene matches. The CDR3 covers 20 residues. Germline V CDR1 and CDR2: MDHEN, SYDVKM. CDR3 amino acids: CASSSMTGTSGSGVRETQYF. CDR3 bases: TGTGCCAGCAGTTCCATGACCGGGACTAGCGGGAGCGGCGTGCGGGAGACCCAGTACTTC.

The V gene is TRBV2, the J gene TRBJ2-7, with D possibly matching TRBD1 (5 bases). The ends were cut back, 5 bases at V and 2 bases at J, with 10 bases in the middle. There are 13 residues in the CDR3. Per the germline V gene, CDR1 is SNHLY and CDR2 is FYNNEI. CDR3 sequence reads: CASSSDSPYEQYF. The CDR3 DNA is TGTGCCAGCAGTTCAGACAGTCCCTACGAGCAGTACTTC.

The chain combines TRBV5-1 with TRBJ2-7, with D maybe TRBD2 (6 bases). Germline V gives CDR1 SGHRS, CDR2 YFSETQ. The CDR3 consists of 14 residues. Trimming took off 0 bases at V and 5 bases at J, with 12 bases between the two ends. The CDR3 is CASSLAGGHDEQYF. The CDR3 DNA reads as TGCGCCAGCAGCTTGGCCGGGGGTCACGACGAGCAGTACTTC.

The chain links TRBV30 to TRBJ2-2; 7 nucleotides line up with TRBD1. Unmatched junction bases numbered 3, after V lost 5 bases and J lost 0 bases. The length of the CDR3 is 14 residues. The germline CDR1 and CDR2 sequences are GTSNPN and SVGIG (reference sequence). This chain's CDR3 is CAWETGTNTGELFF. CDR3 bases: TGTGCCTGGGAGACAGGGACGAACACCGGGGAGCTGTTTTTT. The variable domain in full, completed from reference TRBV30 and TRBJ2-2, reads SQTIHQWPATLVQPVGSPLSLECTVEGTSNPNLYWYRQAAGRGLQLLFYSVGIGQISSEVPQNLSASRPQDRQFILSSKKLLLSDSGFYLCAWETGTNTGELFFGEGSRLTVL.